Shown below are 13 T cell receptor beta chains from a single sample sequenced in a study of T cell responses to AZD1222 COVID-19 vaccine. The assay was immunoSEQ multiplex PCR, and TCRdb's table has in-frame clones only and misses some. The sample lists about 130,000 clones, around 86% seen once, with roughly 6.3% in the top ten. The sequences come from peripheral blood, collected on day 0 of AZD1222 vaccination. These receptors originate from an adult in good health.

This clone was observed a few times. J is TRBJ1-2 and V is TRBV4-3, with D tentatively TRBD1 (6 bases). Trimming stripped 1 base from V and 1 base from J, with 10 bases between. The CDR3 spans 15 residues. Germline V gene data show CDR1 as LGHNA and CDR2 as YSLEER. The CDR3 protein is CASSQGKGHNYGYTF. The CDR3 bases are TGCGCCAGCAGCCAAGGAAAGGGACATAACTATGGCTACACCTTC.

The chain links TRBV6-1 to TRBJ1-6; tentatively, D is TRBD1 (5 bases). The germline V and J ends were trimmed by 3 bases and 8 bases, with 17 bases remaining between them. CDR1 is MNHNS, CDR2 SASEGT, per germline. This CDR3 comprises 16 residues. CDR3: CASSEFRDRADSPLHF. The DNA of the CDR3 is TGTGCCAGCAGTGAGTTCAGGGACCGAGCGGATTCACCCCTCCACTTT.

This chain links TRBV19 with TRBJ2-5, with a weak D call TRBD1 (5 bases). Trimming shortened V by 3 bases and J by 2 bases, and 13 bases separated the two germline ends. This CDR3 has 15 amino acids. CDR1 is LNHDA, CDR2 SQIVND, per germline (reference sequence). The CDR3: CASSITRARQETQYF. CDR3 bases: TGTGCCAGTAGTATCACCAGGGCTCGGCAAGAGACCCAGTACTTC.

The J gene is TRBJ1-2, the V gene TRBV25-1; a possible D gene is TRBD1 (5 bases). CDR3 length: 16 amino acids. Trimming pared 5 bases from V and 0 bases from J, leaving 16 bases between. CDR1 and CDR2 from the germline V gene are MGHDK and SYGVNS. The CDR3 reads CASSPRVEEANYGYTF. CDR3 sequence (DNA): TGTGCCAGCAGTCCCAGGGTAGAAGAAGCTAACTATGGCTACACCTTC.

The CDR3 region is CAISEQGNTIYF. CDR3 DNA: TGTGCCATCAGCGAACAGGGAAACACCATATATTTT. The J gene is TRBJ1-3, the V gene TRBV10-3, with D unclear. Germline lookup yields CDR1 ENHRY and CDR2 SYGVKD. There are 12 residues in the CDR3. V was pared by 6 bases and J by 4 bases, with 7 bases between.

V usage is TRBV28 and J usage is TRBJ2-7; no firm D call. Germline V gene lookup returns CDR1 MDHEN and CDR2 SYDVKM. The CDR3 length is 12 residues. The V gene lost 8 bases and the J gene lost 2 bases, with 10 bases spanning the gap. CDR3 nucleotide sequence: TGTGCCAGCGGGTCAGTGACCTACGAGCAGTACTTC. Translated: CASGSVTYEQYF.

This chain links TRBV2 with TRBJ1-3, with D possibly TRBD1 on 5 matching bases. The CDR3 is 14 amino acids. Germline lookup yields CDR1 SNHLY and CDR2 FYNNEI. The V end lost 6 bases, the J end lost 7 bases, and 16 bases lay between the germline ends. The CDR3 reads CASRGTSARNTIYF. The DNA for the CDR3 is TGTGCCAGCAGGGGGACTTCCGCGAGGAACACCATATATTTT.

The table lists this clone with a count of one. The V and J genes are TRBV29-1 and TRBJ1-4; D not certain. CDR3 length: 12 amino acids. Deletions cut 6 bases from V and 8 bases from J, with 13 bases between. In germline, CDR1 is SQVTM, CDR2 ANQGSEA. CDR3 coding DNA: TGCAGCGTGCGGGCCTCGGGGGAAAAACTGTTTTTT. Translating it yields CSVRASGEKLFF.

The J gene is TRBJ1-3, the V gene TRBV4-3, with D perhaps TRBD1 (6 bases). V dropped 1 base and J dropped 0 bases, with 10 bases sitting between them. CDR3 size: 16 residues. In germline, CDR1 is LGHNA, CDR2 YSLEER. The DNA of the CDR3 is TGCGCCAGCAGCCAAGCGGGGGCAAACTCTGGAAACACCATATATTTT. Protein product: CASSQAGANSGNTIYF.

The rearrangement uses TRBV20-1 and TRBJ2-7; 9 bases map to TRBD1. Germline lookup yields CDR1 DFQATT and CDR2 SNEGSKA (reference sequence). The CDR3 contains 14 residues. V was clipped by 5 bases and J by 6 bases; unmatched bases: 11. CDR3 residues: CSARAGTGPAEQYF. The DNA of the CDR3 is TGCAGTGCTCGTGCCGGGACAGGGCCGGCCGAGCAGTACTTC.

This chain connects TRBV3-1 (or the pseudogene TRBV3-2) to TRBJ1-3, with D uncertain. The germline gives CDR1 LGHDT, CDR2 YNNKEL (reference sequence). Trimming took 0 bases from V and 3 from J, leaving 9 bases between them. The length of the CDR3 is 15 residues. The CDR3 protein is CASSQDPAGGNTIYF. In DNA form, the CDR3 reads TGTGCCAGCAGCCAAGATCCCGCGGGTGGAAACACCATATATTTT.

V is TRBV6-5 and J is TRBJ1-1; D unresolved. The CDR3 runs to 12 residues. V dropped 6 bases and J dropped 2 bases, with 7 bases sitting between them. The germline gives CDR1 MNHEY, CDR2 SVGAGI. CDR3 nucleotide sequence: TGTGCCAGCAGATACGGAAACACTGAAGCTTTCTTT. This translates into CASRYGNTEAFF.

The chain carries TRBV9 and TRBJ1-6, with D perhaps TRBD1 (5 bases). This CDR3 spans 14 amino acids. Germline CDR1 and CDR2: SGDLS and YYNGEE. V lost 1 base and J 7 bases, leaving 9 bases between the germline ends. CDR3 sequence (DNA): TGTGCCAGCAGCGTATCTGGGACCAATTCACCCCTCCACTTT. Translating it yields CASSVSGTNSPLHF.